A few counts support the clone carrying this T cell receptor (beta chain). These data belong to a study of human T cells and chemical hapten exposure. MiXCR was run by TCRdb on the RACE reads, yielding one entry per CDR3 protein. The table lists about 190,000 distinct CDR3 sequences, approximately 26% of them singletons. V lost 7 bases and J lost 6, with 10 bases in between. CDR3 length: 12 residues. Germline CDR1 reads DFQATT; CDR2 reads SNEGSKA (reference sequence). As for time point: patch test 3, about 24 weeks after DPC sensitization. Documented treatment: therapeutic diphenylcyclopropenone sensitization with weekly scalp DPC.

This clonotype was sampled from a woman aged 40 to 50 with alopecia areata. Some clones in this sample may be carry-over from other donors' samples. The rearrangement uses TRBV20-1 and TRBJ1-6; D not certain. The sample in question was whole blood, obtained in connection with sensitization to the hapten diphenylcyclopropenone (DPC). Here the CDR3 DNA reads TGCAGTGGTAGGGAACCTAATTCACCCCTCCACTTT. Its protein product is CSGREPNSPLHF.